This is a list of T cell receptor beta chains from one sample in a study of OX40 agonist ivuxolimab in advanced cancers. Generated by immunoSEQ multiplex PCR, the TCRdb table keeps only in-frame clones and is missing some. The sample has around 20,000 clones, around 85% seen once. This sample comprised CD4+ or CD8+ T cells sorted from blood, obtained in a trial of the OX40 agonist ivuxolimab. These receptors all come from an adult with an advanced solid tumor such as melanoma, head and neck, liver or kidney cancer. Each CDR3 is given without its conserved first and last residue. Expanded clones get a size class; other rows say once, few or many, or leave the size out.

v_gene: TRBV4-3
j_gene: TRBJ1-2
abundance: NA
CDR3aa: ASSQDGGYT

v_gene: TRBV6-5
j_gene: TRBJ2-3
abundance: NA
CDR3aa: ASSAPGQVGDTQY

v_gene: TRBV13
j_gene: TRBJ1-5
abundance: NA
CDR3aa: ASSLYSEISQPQH

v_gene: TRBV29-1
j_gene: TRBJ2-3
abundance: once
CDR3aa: SVGGGGMITDTQY

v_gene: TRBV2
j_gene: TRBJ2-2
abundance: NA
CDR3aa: ASRIAGGRTGELF

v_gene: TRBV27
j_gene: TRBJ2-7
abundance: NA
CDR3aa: ASSLGGGTYEQY

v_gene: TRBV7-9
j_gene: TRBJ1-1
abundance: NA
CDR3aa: ASSFRMNTEAF

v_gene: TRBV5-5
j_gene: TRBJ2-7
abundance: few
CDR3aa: ASSLVPQGAGEQY

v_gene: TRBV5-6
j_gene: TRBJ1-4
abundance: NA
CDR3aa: ASTLEMGNEKLF

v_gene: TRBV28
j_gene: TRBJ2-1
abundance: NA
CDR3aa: ASSGSGRAFRDNEQF

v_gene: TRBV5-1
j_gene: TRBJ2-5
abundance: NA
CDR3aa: ASSLVRGQETQY

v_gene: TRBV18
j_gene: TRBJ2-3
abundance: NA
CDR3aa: ASSAGEDTQY

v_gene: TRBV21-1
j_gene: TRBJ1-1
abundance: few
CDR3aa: ASSGKIHRNTEAF

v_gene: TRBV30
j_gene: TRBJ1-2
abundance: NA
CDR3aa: AWSVFDRPSCYT

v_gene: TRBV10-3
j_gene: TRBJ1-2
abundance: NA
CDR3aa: AISEARTDGYT

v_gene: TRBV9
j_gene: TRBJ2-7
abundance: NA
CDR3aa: ASSVSAQPHEQY

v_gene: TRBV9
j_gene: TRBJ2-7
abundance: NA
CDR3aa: ASSVGSRVTIYEQY

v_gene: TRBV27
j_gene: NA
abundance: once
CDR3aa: ASSSTRDGTWAYEQY

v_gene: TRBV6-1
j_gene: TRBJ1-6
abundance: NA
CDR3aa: ASSEGQHNSPLH

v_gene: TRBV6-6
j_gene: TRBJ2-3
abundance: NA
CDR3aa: ASSRRGTGVTDTQY

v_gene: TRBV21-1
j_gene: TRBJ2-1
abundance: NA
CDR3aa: ASKGTLRVSYNEQF

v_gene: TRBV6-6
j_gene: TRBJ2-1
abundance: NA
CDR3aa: ASSLGRYNEQF

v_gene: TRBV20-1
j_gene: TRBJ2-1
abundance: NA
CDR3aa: SASRGYTQF

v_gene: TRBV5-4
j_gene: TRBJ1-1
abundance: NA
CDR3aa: ASSLEGGRNTEAF

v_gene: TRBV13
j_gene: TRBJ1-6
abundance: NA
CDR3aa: ASSLKVLTGGGGSPLH

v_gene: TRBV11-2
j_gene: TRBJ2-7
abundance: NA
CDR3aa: ASSGQTSSYEQY

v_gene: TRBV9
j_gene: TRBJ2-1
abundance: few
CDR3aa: ASSVAGLAGGSYNEQF

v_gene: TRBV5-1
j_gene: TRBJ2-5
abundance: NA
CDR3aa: ASSFAGTAEETQY

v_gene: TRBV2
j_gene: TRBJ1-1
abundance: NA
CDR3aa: ASSGTGGEETEAF

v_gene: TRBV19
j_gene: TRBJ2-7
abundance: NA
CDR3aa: ASSTSTGVSYEQY

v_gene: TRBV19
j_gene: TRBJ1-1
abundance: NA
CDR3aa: ASQDTLPLNTEAF

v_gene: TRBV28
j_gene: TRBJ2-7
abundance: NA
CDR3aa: ASRTGTVYEQY

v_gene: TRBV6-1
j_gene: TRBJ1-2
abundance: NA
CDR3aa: ASSEVGNYGYT

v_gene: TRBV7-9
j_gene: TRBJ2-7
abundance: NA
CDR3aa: ASSLWGGTGSSYEQY

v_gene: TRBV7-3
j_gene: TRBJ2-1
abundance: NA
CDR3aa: ASSLEPSGQGAYNEQF

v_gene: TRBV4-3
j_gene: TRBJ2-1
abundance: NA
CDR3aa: ASSQWTSGGGSAV

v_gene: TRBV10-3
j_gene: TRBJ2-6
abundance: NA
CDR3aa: AISQITGERISGANVLT

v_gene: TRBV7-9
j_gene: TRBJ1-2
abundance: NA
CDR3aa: ASSQMGGYT

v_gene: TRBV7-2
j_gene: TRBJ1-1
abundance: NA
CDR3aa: ASSLTPDTQNTEAF

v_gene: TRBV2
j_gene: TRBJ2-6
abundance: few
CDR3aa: ASRPDSGVRGANVLT

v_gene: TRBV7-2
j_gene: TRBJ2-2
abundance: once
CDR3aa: ASSLGAGGAGELF

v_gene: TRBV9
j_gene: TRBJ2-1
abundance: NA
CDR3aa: ASSVRGDEQF

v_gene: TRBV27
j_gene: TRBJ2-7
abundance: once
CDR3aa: ASSIRQVSYEQY

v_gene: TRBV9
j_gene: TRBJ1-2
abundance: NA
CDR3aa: ASSPGVNYGYT

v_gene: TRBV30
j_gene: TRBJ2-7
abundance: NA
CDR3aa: AWSRGGNEQY

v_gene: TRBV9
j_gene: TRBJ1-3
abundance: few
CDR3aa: ASSVSPTGSGNTIY

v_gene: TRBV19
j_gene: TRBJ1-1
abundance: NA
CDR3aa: ASGPRAGPAF

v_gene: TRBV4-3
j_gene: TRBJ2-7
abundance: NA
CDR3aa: ASSPRTGEAYEQY

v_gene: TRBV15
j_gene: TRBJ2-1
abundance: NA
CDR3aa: ATSRDRTSGSNEQF

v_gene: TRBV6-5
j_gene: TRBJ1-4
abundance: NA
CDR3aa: ASRRDMGEKLF

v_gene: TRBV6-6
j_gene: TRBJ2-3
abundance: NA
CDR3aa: ASSWDHTDTQY

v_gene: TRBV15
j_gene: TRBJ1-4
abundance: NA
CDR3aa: ATSRGKTGGSEKLF

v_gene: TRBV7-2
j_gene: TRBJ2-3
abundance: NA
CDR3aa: ASSPSGAGTDTQY

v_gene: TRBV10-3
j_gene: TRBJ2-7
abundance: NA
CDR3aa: AISGTELADEQY

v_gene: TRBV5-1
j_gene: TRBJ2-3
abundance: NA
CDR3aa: ASSLTTTDTQY

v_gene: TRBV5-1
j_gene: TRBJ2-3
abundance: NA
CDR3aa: ASSLEGTDTQY

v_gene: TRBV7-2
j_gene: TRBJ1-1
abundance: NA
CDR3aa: ASSQGGTGTVIPNTEAF

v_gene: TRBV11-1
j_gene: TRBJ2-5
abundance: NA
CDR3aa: ASSLGPQETQY